This T cell receptor (beta chain) was identified during a study of control samples from healthy donors and cancer patients. The table came from immunoSEQ multiplex PCR; TCRdb's copy has only in-frame clones and leaves some out. This sample's table has approximately 190,000 clones. The CDR3 is 14 amino acids. V shed 4 bases and J 4 bases; nucleotides not matched to a gene: 6. Germline loops: CDR1 SGHTS, CDR2 YDEGEE. V and J are TRBV5-8 and TRBJ2-3; 7 bases line up with TRBD1. Sequenced sample: blood. The receptor's source is a woman aged 25 to 39 in good health. For the CDR3, the DNA is TGTGCCAGCAGCCTACAGGGGAGCCCAGATACGCAGTATTTT. This sequence encodes CASSLQGSPDTQYF.